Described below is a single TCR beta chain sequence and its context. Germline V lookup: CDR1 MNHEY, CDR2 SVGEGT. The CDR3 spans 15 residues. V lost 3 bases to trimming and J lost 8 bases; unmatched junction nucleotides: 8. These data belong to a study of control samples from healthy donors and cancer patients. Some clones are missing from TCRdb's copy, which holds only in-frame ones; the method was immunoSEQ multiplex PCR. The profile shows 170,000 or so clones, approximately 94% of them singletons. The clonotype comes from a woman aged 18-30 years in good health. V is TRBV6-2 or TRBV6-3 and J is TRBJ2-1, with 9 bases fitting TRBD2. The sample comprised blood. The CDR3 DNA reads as TGTGCCAGCAGTTATTACGGCGGGGGGGTCGATGAGCAGTTCTTC. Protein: CASSYYGGGVDEQFF.